This record covers a single T cell receptor (beta chain). This entry belongs to a study of blood T cell repertoires in COVID-19. Study details: Acute-phase and convalescent COVID-19 samples originated in the United States, Italy and Spain.

V lost 2 bases, J lost 6 bases, and 14 bases lay in between. Germline CDR1 is MNHNS and CDR2 is SASEGT. The CDR3 loop spans 15 amino acids. Seattle's cohort entered during active infection and was followed longitudinally. Here immunoSEQ multiplex PCR was the method, and the copy in TCRdb shows in-frame clones only, minus some. The sample contains 350,000 to 500,000 clones, around 90% of which appear only once. This TCR came from a young man with COVID-19, enrolled during active disease. Sequencing used peripheral blood. The V and J genes are TRBV6-1 and TRBJ1-5; tentatively, D is TRBD1 (5 bases). This CDR3 is CASSEQGLIAQPQHF. CDR3 sequence (DNA): TGTGCCAGCAGTGAACAGGGTTTAATCGCTCAGCCCCAGCATTTT.